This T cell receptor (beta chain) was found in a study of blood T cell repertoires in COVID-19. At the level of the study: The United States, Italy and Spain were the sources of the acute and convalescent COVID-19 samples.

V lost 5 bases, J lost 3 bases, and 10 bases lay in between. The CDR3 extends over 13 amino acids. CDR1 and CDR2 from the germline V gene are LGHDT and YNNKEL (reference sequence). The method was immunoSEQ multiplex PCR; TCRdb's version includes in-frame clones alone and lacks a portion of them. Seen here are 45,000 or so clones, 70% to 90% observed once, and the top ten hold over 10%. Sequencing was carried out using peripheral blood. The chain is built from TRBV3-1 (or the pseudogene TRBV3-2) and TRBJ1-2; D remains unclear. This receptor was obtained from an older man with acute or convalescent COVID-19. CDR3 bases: TGTGCCAGCAGCGTCCGACTTGACTATGGCTACACCTTC. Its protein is CASSVRLDYGYTF.